The rows below give T cell receptor beta chains drawn from one sample of a study of CD8 T cells in ankylosing spondylitis. MiXCR was run by TCRdb on the 5' RACE reads, yielding one entry per CDR3 protein. This table has around 220,000 distinct CDR3 sequences, about 16% appearing once. Sequenced: blood, either unsorted or a sorted T cell fraction (not recorded which). The source is a male donor with ankylosing spondylitis. Both conserved end residues are part of each CDR3. Fields, in order: clone size, D gene, V gene, J gene, CDR3 protein, CDR3 DNA. A D gene is named only where the DNA matches it firmly. Size is omitted from some rows. Given values are once, few, many or a class for expanded clones.

size: few
D: NA
V: TRBV4-1
J: TRBJ1-4
CDR3: CASSQDGQIVGKLFF
DNA: TGCGCCAGCAGCCAAGACGGACAGATAGTAGGAAAACTGTTTTTT

size: NA
D: NA
V: TRBV6-5
J: TRBJ2-2
CDR3: CASSYSGGPGTGELFF
DNA: TGTGCCAGCAGTTACTCGGGGGGGCCGGGCACCGGGGAGCTGTTTTTT

size: NA
D: NA
V: TRBV5-6
J: TRBJ1-1
CDR3: CASSSSRAERWTEAFF
DNA: TGTGCCAGCAGCTCCTCCCGGGCCGAGCGGTGGACTGAAGCTTTCTTT

size: NA
D: TRBD1
V: TRBV11-1
J: TRBJ2-6
CDR3: CASSPQGVRYSGANVLTF
DNA: TGTGCCAGCAGCCCTCAGGGGGTAAGGTACTCTGGGGCCAACGTCCTGACTTTC

size: NA
D: NA
V: TRBV7-6
J: TRBJ1-3
CDR3: CASSLRVTGANTIYF
DNA: TGTGCCAGCAGCCTCAGGGTGACTGGCGCAAACACCATATATTTT

size: many
D: NA
V: TRBV29-1
J: TRBJ2-1
CDR3: CSAWSKQYEQFF
DNA: TGCAGCGCCTGGTCCAAACAGTATGAGCAGTTCTTC

size: few
D: NA
V: TRBV20-1
J: TRBJ1-1
CDR3: CSARVRDTSAFF
DNA: TGCAGTGCTAGAGTCAGGGATACGAGTGCTTTCTTT

size: NA
D: NA
V: TRBV28
J: TRBJ2-7
CDR3: CASSPGNTAEQYF
DNA: TGTGCCAGCAGTCCAGGGAATACCGCCGAGCAGTACTTC

size: few
D: NA
V: TRBV11-2
J: TRBJ2-3
CDR3: CASSSLDPNKRYF
DNA: TGTGCCAGCAGCTCGCTTGACCCAAACAAACGGTATTTT

size: NA
D: NA
V: TRBV7-9
J: TRBJ1-1
CDR3: CASRNLNTEAFF
DNA: TGTGCCAGCAGGAATTTGAACACTGAAGCTTTCTTT

size: few
D: NA
V: TRBV14
J: TRBJ2-1
CDR3: CASSQAGLHFPINRDEQFF
DNA: TGTGCCAGCAGCCAAGCGGGGCTTCACTTCCCGATAAACAGGGATGAGCAGTTCTTC

size: NA
D: NA
V: TRBV7-9
J: TRBJ1-4
CDR3: CASSLGEIGLNEKLFF
DNA: TGTGCCAGCAGCTTAGGCGAAATTGGGCTTAATGAAAAACTGTTTTTT

size: NA
D: NA
V: TRBV4-1
J: TRBJ2-7
CDR3: CASSQVGVSYEQYF
DNA: TGCGCCAGCAGCCAAGTCGGGGTATCCTACGAGCAGTACTTC

size: few
D: TRBD1
V: TRBV27
J: TRBJ1-2
CDR3: CASSLTGVGYGYTF
DNA: TGTGCCAGCAGTTTGACAGGGGTTGGCTATGGCTACACCTTC

size: NA
D: NA
V: TRBV5-6
J: TRBJ2-7
CDR3: CASSQSGGYYEQYF
DNA: TGTGCCAGCAGCCAGAGCGGAGGGTACTACGAGCAGTACTTC

size: NA
D: NA
V: TRBV29-1
J: TRBJ2-1
CDR3: CSVTGTHANNEQFF
DNA: TGCAGCGTCACAGGGACACATGCTAACAATGAGCAGTTCTTC

size: few
D: TRBD1
V: TRBV4-3
J: TRBJ2-1
CDR3: CASSQDRDSGLNEQFF
DNA: TGCGCCAGCAGCCAAGATCGGGACAGCGGCCTCAATGAGCAGTTCTTC

size: few
D: NA
V: TRBV7-9
J: TRBJ2-7
CDR3: CASSLELLGYEQYF
DNA: TGTGCCAGCAGCTTAGAGCTGTTGGGCTACGAGCAGTACTTC

size: NA
D: NA
V: TRBV7-9
J: TRBJ2-1
CDR3: CASTMGYEQFF
DNA: TGTGCCAGCACCATGGGGTATGAGCAGTTCTTC